The 26 T cell receptor beta chains presented below share a single source sample, sequenced in a study of T cell changes during pregnancy in multiple sclerosis. Sequenced by immunoSEQ multiplex PCR; TCRdb stores in-frame clones only, minus some. Seen here are 85,000 to 90,000 clones, 94% observed once, and the top ten hold more than 1.5%. The sample consisted of peripheral blood, taken after pregnancy. Receptors were obtained from a female donor in good health, enrolled as a control in a pregnancy study.

This clone has just one count. CDR3 DNA: TGTGCCAGCAGTCCCTCCCGTTCCGCGGGACAGTACGAGCAGTACTTC. Its protein is CASSPSRSAGQYEQYF. This sequence joins TRBV27 and TRBJ2-7; D is perhaps TRBD1 (7 bases). CDR1 and CDR2 (germline): MNHEY, SMNVEV (reference sequence). This CDR3 has 16 residues. Trimming cost V 5 bases and J 4 bases, with 21 bases left between them.

This chain connects TRBV7-7 to TRBJ2-5, with TRBD2 identical over 7 bases. This CDR3 comprises 15 residues. Germline assignment: CDR1 SSHAT and CDR2 FNYEAQ (reference sequence). Unmatched junction bases numbered 10, after V lost 5 bases and J lost 4 bases. The CDR3 bases are TGTGCCAGCAGCCCCTCCCCCTCGGGGGGAGAGACCCAGTACTTC. As protein: CASSPSPSGGETQYF.

This chain links TRBV27 with TRBJ1-2; a weak D match, TRBD1 (6 bases). Germline CDR1 reads MNHEY; CDR2 reads SMNVEV (reference sequence). This CDR3 has 12 amino acids. The CDR3 DNA sequence: TGTCCAACCAAACAGGGAAACTATGGCTACACCTTC. It encodes CPTKQGNYGYTF.

The chain joins TRBV7-9 to TRBJ1-5; 7 bases align to TRBD1. Per germline, CDR1 SEHNR and CDR2 FQNEAQ (reference sequence). This CDR3 has 14 amino acids. The V and J ends lost 5 bases and 3 bases, in that order; junction bases with no gene match: 4. This CDR3 reads CASSPTGYNQPQHF. In nucleotides, the CDR3 is TGTGCCAGCAGCCCGACAGGGTACAATCAGCCCCAGCATTTT.

The chain combines TRBV7-9 with TRBJ1-1; D is possibly TRBD1 (6 bases). Trimming pared 1 base from V and 6 bases from J, leaving 15 bases between. This CDR3 is built from 15 residues. Germline V gene lookup returns CDR1 SEHNR and CDR2 FQNEAQ (reference sequence). The CDR3 reads CASSLVDSGEPEAFF. Written as DNA, the CDR3 is TGTGCCAGCAGCTTAGTGGACAGCGGGGAGCCTGAAGCTTTCTTT. The whole variable domain, remainder taken from reference TRBV7-9 and TRBJ1-1, is DTGVSQNPRHKITKRGQNVTFRCDPISEHNRLYWYRQTLGQGPEFLTYFQNEAQLEKSRLLSDRFSAERPKGSFSTLEIQRTEQGDSAMYLCASSLVDSGEPEAFFGQGTRLTVV.

V gene TRBV6-6 combines with J gene TRBJ2-7; TRBD1 matches 9 bases. Germline values: CDR1 MNHNY, CDR2 SVGAGI (reference sequence). The CDR3 loop spans 15 amino acids. V trimming: 6 bases; J trimming: 5 bases; junction bases outside the gene matches: 11. The CDR3 sequence: CASSPTGGQQHEQYF. For the CDR3, the DNA is TGTGCCAGCAGCCCCACAGGGGGCCAGCAACACGAGCAGTACTTC.

This rearrangement joins TRBV11-2 to TRBJ1-3; D perhaps matches TRBD1 (5 bases). The CDR3 extends over 14 amino acids. The V and J ends lost 5 bases and 2 bases respectively, with 10 bases between them. Germline V gene lookup returns CDR1 SGHAT and CDR2 FQNNGV. CDR3 sequence: CASSPQGAGNTIYF. CDR3 nucleotide sequence: TGTGCCAGCAGCCCCCAAGGGGCTGGAAACACCATATATTTT.

Comment on this clone: One end of the junction is discordant with germline, which a read error may explain. V gene TRBV6-4 combines with J gene TRBJ2-3; D remains ambiguous. Germline values: CDR1 MRHNA, CDR2 SNTAGT. The CDR3 runs to 13 residues. The DNA of the CDR3 is TGTGTCAGCAGTGACGGCGGCTCCAAGGCGCAGTATTTT. It encodes CVSSDGGSKAQYF.

The V gene is TRBV2, the J gene TRBJ2-4, with a weak D call TRBD1 (6 bases). The V gene's germline CDR1 is SNHLY and CDR2 FYNNEI. Deletions cut 6 bases from V and 2 bases from J, with 14 bases between. The CDR3 loop spans 15 amino acids. The CDR3 DNA reads TGTGCCAGCAGACACGGTGGGGGCCCCAAAAACATTCAGTACTTC. This gives the protein CASRHGGGPKNIQYF.

The J gene is TRBJ2-7, the V gene TRBV28, with unresolved D. Trimming removed 4 bases at V and 0 bases at J, with 7 bases between. From germline, CDR1 is MDHEN and CDR2 SYDVKM. The CDR3 is made up of 13 amino acids. CDR3 residues: CASSSMSSYEQYF. CDR3 DNA: TGTGCCAGCAGTTCGATGAGCTCCTACGAGCAGTACTTC.

J is TRBJ2-5 and V is TRBV6-4; 7 bases are shared with TRBD2. This CDR3 has 13 residues. Germline V gene sequence: CDR1 MRHNA, CDR2 SNTAGT. The V and J ends lost 4 bases and 5 bases, in that order; junction bases with no gene match: 4. CDR3 loop: CASSGNGGETQYF. In DNA, the CDR3 is TGTGCCAGCAGTGGGAACGGGGGGGAGACCCAGTACTTC.

This clone was recorded only once. V and J are TRBV4-1 and TRBJ1-2, with TRBD1 matching 10 bases. Germline trimming cut 5 bases from V and 5 bases from J; bases unmatched to any gene: 11. The germline V gene encodes CDR1 MGHRA and CDR2 YSYEKL. The CDR3 is 16 amino acids. The CDR3 DNA sequence: TGCGCCAGCAGCTTCTCGGGGACAGGGGATACTTATGGCTACACCTTC. It is translated as CASSFSGTGDTYGYTF.

This rearrangement joins TRBV5-1 to TRBJ2-5; TRBD1 aligns across 9 bases. Germline V CDR1 and CDR2: SGHRS, YFSETQ. The CDR3 spans 21 residues. With 4 bases clipped from V and 5 bases from J, the junction kept 27 bases outside the gene matches. The CDR3 DNA is TGCGCCAGCAGCCATAAGTCGGACAGGGGCTGGGCTAGATTGGTGTGGGAGACCCAGTACTTC. Amino acid sequence: CASSHKSDRGWARLVWETQYF.

This chain links TRBV11-2 with TRBJ1-5; D unresolved. CDR3 length: 13 amino acids. CDR1 and CDR2 from the germline V gene are SGHAT and FQNNGV. V was pared by 3 bases and J by 2 bases, with 5 bases between. The CDR3 DNA is TGTGCCAGCAGCTTTTCGGGCAATCAGCCCCAGCATTTT. It specifies CASSFSGNQPQHF. Looking up the rest from reference TRBV11-2 and TRBJ1-5 gives the full variable domain: EAGVAQSPRYKIIEKRQSVAFWCNPISGHATLYWYQQILGQGPKLLIQFQNNGVVDDSQLPKDRFSAERLKGVDSTLKIQPAKLEDSAVYLCASSFSGNQPQHFGDGTRLSIL.

This rearrangement joins TRBV5-1 to TRBJ2-7; D perhaps matches TRBD1 (7 bases). Germline V gene sequence: CDR1 SGHRS, CDR2 YFSETQ. The CDR3 loop spans 14 amino acids. V lost 0 bases, J lost 3 bases, and 10 bases lay in between. CDR3 loop: CASSLAGGNYEQYF. The CDR3 DNA follows: TGCGCCAGCAGCTTGGCAGGGGGGAACTACGAGCAGTACTTC.

The chain links TRBV19 to TRBJ2-2; TRBD1 is a possible D gene (6 bases). This CDR3 has 14 amino acids. Trimming stripped 11 bases from V and 0 bases from J, with 13 bases between. The germline V gene encodes CDR1 LNHDA and CDR2 SQIVND (reference sequence). The CDR3 protein is CALRGSSNTGELFF. CDR3 DNA sequence: TGTGCCTTGAGGGGGAGTTCGAACACCGGGGAGCTGTTTTTT.

The chain joins TRBV18 to TRBJ2-1; 10 bases line up with TRBD2. Germline CDR1 and CDR2: KGHSH and LQKENI. CDR3 length equals 15 residues. V lost 3 bases to trimming and J lost 7 bases; unmatched junction nucleotides: 6. CDR3 in amino acids: CASSPLAGVPNEQFF. CDR3 nucleotides: TGTGCCAGCTCACCCCTAGCGGGAGTCCCTAATGAGCAGTTCTTC.

The rearrangement uses TRBV28 and TRBJ2-7; weak D call: TRBD1 (6 bases). Germline CDR1 MDHEN, CDR2 SYDVKM. CDR3 size: 13 residues. The V gene lost 6 bases and the J gene lost 3 bases, with 12 bases spanning the gap. For the CDR3, the DNA is TGTGCCAGCAGAGATGGGACAATCTACGAGCAGTACTTC. This gives the protein CASRDGTIYEQYF.

The rearrangement links TRBV29-1 to TRBJ2-2; 15 nucleotides agree with TRBD2. The CDR3 loop spans 17 amino acids. V was clipped by 6 bases and J by 7 bases; unmatched bases: 12. The germline CDR1 and CDR2 sequences are SQVTM and ANQGSEA. CDR3 residues: CSVGLAGGPGNYGELFF. The CDR3 DNA is TGCAGCGTGGGACTAGCGGGAGGCCCCGGAAATTACGGGGAGCTGTTTTTT.

This chain uses TRBV7-9 with TRBJ2-5; no reliable D call. There are 13 residues in the CDR3. V lost 4 bases and J lost 5, with 11 bases in between. Germline lookup yields CDR1 SEHNR and CDR2 FQNEAQ (reference sequence). The DNA for the CDR3 is TGTGCCAGCAGCTCTTACCGGTCCGAGACCCAGTACTTC. Its translation is CASSSYRSETQYF.

This clone was recorded only once. This chain connects TRBV7-9 to TRBJ2-7, with a possible D match to TRBD1 (6 bases). Germline values: CDR1 SEHNR, CDR2 FQNEAQ (reference sequence). This CDR3 has 13 amino acids. The germline V and J ends were trimmed by 5 bases and 6 bases, with 14 bases remaining between them. The CDR3 bases are TGTGCCAGCAGCCATGACAGGTTTGGCGAGCAGTACTTC. This gives the protein CASSHDRFGEQYF.

The chain is built from TRBV10-1 and TRBJ2-7; 14 bases agree with TRBD2. This CDR3 has 19 residues. Germline trimming cut 0 bases from V and 2 bases from J; bases unmatched to any gene: 9. Germline V gives CDR1 WNHNN, CDR2 SYGVQD (reference sequence). DNA of the CDR3: TGCGCCAGCAGTGAGTCGGGGACTAGCGGGAGCAATATCGCCTACGAGCAGTACTTC. Its translation: CASSESGTSGSNIAYEQYF.

The chain combines TRBV4-1 with TRBJ1-2; 7 bases are shared with TRBD1. Germline V gives CDR1 MGHRA, CDR2 YSYEKL. V lost 4 bases, J lost 3 bases, and 11 bases stayed unmatched. This CDR3 comprises 16 residues. CDR3 protein: CASSLGPGGSYYGYTF. In DNA form, the CDR3 reads TGCGCCAGCAGCCTCGGTCCAGGGGGTTCTTACTATGGCTACACCTTC.

Worth noting for this clone: Other DNA sequences in the same sample also yield this CDR3. V usage is TRBV28 and J usage is TRBJ2-3, with a tentative D call TRBD2 (6 bases). Germline V lookup: CDR1 MDHEN, CDR2 SYDVKM. V was cut by 6 bases and J by 1 base, with 11 bases left in between. This CDR3 contains 14 residues. The CDR3 region is CASSPGGRTDTQYF. CDR3 bases: TGTGCCAGCAGCCCCGGGGGACGCACAGATACGCAGTATTTT. Looking up the rest from reference TRBV28 and TRBJ2-3 gives the full variable domain: DVKVTQSSRYLVKRTGEKVFLECVQDMDHENMFWYRQDPGLGLRLIYFSYDVKMKEKGDIPEGYSVSREKKERFSLILESASTNQTSMYLCASSPGGRTDTQYFGPGTRLTVL.

The chain has TRBV15 and TRBJ2-7; D perhaps matches TRBD1 (6 bases). This CDR3 spans 13 amino acids. Germline V lookup: CDR1 LNHNV, CDR2 YYDKDF (reference sequence). Trimming took off 5 bases at V and 1 base at J, with 9 bases between the two ends. In nucleotides, the CDR3 is TGTGCCACCAGCTGGGGACATTCCTACGAGCAGTACTTC. Protein product: CATSWGHSYEQYF.

This sequence joins TRBV5-1 and TRBJ1-1; D unclear. This CDR3 has 16 residues. Per germline, CDR1 SGHRS and CDR2 YFSETQ. The V and J ends lost 0 bases and 0 bases respectively, with 12 bases between them. CDR3 residues: CASSLGADTMNTEAFF. CDR3 bases: TGCGCCAGCAGCTTGGGTGCAGACACCATGAACACTGAAGCTTTCTTT.